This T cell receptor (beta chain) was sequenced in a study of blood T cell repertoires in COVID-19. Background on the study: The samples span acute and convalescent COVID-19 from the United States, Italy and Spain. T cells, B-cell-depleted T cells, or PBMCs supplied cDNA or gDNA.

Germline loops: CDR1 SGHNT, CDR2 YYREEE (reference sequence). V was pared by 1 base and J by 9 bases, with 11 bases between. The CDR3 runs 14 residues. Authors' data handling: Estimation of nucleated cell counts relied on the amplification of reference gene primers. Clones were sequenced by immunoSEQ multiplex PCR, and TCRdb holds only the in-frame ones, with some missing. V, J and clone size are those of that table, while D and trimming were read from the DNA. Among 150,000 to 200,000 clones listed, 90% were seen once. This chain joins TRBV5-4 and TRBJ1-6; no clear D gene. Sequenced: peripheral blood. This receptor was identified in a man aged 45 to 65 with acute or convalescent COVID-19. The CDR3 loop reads CASSLKISGSPLHF. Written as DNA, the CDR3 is TGTGCCAGCAGCTTGAAAATTTCGGGTTCACCCCTCCACTTT.